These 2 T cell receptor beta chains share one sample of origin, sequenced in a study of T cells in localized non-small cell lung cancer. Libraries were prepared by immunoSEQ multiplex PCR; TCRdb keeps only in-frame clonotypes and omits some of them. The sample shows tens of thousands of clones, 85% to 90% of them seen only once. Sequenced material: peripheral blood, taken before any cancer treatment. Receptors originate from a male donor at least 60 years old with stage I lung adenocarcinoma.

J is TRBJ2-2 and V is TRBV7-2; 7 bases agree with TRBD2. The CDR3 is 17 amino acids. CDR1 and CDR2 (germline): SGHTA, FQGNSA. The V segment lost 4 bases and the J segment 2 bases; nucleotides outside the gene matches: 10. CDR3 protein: CASSYPRGGRNTGELFF. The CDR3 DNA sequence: TGTGCCAGCAGCTACCCTCGGGGAGGGAGAAACACCGGGGAGCTGTTTTTT.

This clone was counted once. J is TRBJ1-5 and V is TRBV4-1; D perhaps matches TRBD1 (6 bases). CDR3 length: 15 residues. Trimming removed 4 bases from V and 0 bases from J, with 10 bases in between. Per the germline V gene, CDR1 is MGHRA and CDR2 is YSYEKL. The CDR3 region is CASSPHRDSNQPQHF. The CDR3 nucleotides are TGCGCCAGCAGCCCCCACAGGGATAGCAATCAGCCCCAGCATTTT.